This T cell receptor beta chain was obtained from a study of response to subunit inactivated influenza vaccine. This CDR3 is built from 16 residues. The germline V gene encodes CDR1 MNHNS and CDR2 SASEGT. The V end lost 6 bases, the J end lost 0 bases, and 15 bases lay between the germline ends. Each CDR3 protein is one row after TCRdb ran MiXCR on the RT-PCR reads. The sample yields around 600,000 distinct CDR3 sequences, around 10% seen once. This clonotype has a count of ten or more. Its antigen is currently unknown. Findings of the study overall: It was the authors' suggestion that each seasonal influenza vaccination recruits few new T cells.

This sample also belongs to another study, concerning T cells expressing NK-cell markers. In that study: cDNA encoding TCR beta was synthesized via 5'RACE template switching incorporating UMIs. Several experiments employed an anti-gamma-delta TCR antibody to confine sorting to alpha-beta TCR T cells. Dominant NKG2C+ clonotypes in a handful of donors made up about 1.0-7.0% of CD8+ T cells.

Sequences were derived from PBMCs from blood, sampled on the day of vaccination. The rearrangement joins TRBV6-1 to TRBJ2-1; no reliable D call. This TCR was recovered from a middle-aged man who received an inactivated influenza vaccine. Written as DNA, the CDR3 is TGTGCCAGCAGACCTAATGCTTGGAGCTCCTACAATGAGCAGTTCTTC. Its protein product is CASRPNAWSSYNEQFF.